This is a list of T cell receptor beta chains from one sample in a study of T cell changes during pregnancy in multiple sclerosis. Produced via immunoSEQ multiplex PCR; TCRdb's table is partial and in-frame only. Altogether 35,000 to 45,000 clones are present, 90% being singletons, with the ten largest covering approximately 4.7%. The input for sequencing was peripheral blood, taken in the second trimester of pregnancy. The receptors originated from a female donor in good health, enrolled as a control in a pregnancy study. The CDR3 runs from the conserved cysteine through the conserved F or W. Some rows have no size entry. The others give once, few or many, or a class for an expanded clone.

CASSIAGGPNNEQFF,TRBJ2-1,-,15,TRBV6-5
CASSPQTGISGANVLTF,TRBJ2-6,-,17,TRBV14
CASSFPAADVTEAFF,TRBJ1-1,-,15,TRBV11-3
CASSPGSYNEQFF,TRBJ2-1,once,13,TRBV27
CASSVQGSTEAFF,TRBJ1-1,-,13,TRBV9
CSVEGGGPYEQYF,TRBJ2-7,-,13,TRBV29-1
CASSLPGWDEKLFF,TRBJ1-4,-,14,TRBV5-4
CASSSRLVPDTQYF,TRBJ2-3,once,14,TRBV11-3
CASSEVQGARANEKLFF,TRBJ1-4,once,17,TRBV25-1
CASSATGNSYEQYF,TRBJ2-7,-,14,TRBV7-2
CASSIGGGLDTQYF,TRBJ2-3,once,14,TRBV19
CASSQEGGSRGNQPQHF,TRBJ1-5,-,17,TRBV4-1
CASMFPGTEAFF,TRBJ1-1,-,12,TRBV19
CASSRGLAGGPRATGELFF,TRBJ2-2,-,19,TRBV5-4
CASSTSGTSSPGETQYF,TRBJ2-5,-,17,TRBV9
CASSQNRQTATFF,TRBJ1-1,-,13,TRBV7-9
CAARPSGLSYEQYF,TRBJ2-7,-,14,TRBV10-3
CASSTPTGSNQPQHF,TRBJ1-5,-,15,TRBV28
CASSQDLRGYQPQHF,TRBJ1-5,-,15,TRBV4-3
CATSARGETQYF,TRBJ2-5,once,12,TRBV15
CASSGGGTSGAQETQYF,TRBJ2-5,-,17,TRBV5-4
CSVATGEPNSPLHF,TRBJ1-6,-,14,TRBV29-1
CASANRGQNEKLFF,TRBJ1-4,-,14,TRBV27
CASSLVPGRAYEQYF,TRBJ2-7,-,15,TRBV5-1
CASRSEIAGNEQFF,TRBJ2-1,-,14,TRBV5-5
CASSSLGQGLGSGNTIYF,TRBJ1-3,-,18,TRBV7-2
CASTADGGLGEQYF,TRBJ2-7,-,14,TRBV6-5
CASSPGARGRELFF,TRBJ2-2,-,14,TRBV7-2
CASSLGQGSYEQYF,TRBJ2-7,-,14,TRBV5-1
CAWRPAHGGSYNSPLHF,TRBJ1-6,-,17,TRBV30
CASSLGGSQETQYF,TRBJ2-5,-,14,TRBV7-2
CASSRTGKREQYF,TRBJ2-7,-,13,TRBV11-3
CASSLRAGGNNEQFF,TRBJ2-1,-,15,TRBV5-4
CASSHRGSTDTQYF,TRBJ2-3,-,14,TRBV5-5
CAISPREDYGYTF,TRBJ1-2,-,13,TRBV10-3
CASASGGLNNEQFF,TRBJ2-1,-,14,TRBV7-2
CASSEYGGGSQETQYF,TRBJ2-5,-,16,TRBV6-1
CASSLGLAGGSYEQYF,TRBJ2-7,-,16,TRBV5-1
CAISEETGAYTGELFF,TRBJ2-2,-,16,TRBV10-3
CASSMLLAGGSQHEQYF,TRBJ2-7,-,17,TRBV19
CASKPPGDTQYF,TRBJ2-3,-,12,TRBV6-5
CASSLGSGQGREKLFF,TRBJ1-4,-,16,TRBV7-8
CASSKDRVVLFF,TRBJ1-4,-,12,TRBV27
CSVAGGANQPQHF,TRBJ1-5,-,13,TRBV29-1
CASSLGDFNTEAFF,TRBJ1-1,few,14,TRBV5-4
CASSESGRAYGYTF,TRBJ1-2,-,14,TRBV10-2
CATRTSRDTEAFF,TRBJ1-1,few,13,TRBV6-5
CASSFGGSGTDTQYF,TRBJ2-3,-,15,TRBV5-1
CASSWTSGGAGGTDTQYF,TRBJ2-3,-,18,TRBV7-2
CASEPRTGENYGYTF,TRBJ1-2,-,15,TRBV14
CASSLGTGDYGYTF,TRBJ1-2,-,14,TRBV9
CASRGGVQANYGYTF,TRBJ1-2,-,15,TRBV19
CASSELGSSYEQYF,TRBJ2-7,-,14,TRBV6-1
CASSGDRPSGGELFF,TRBJ2-2,-,15,TRBV5-1
CASSAGTANTEAFF,TRBJ1-1,-,14,TRBV6-1